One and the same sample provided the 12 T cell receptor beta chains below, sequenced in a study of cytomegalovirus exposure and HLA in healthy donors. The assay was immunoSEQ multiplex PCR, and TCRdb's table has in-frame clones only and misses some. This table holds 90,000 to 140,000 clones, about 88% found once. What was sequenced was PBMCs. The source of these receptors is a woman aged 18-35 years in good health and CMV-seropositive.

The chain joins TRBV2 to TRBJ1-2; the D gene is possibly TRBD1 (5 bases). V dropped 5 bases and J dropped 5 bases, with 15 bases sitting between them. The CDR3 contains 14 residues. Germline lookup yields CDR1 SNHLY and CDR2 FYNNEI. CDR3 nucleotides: TGTGCCAGCAGTCGGGGGGGGTCTGATTATGGCTACACCTTC. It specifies CASSRGGSDYGYTF.

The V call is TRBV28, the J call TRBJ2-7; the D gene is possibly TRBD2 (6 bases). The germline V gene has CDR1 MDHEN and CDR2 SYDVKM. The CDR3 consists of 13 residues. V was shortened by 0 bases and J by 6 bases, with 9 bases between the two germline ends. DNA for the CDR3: TGTGCCAGCAGTTTATGGGGGGGACCCGAGCAGTACTTC. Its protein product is CASSLWGGPEQYF.

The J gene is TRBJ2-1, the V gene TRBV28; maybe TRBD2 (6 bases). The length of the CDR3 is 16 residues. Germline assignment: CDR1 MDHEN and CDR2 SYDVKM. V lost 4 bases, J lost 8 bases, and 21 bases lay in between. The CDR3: CASSSESRGKVYEQFF. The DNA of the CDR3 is TGTGCCAGCAGTTCCGAGTCGCGGGGTAAAGTCTATGAGCAGTTCTTC. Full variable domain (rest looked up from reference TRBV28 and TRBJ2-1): DVKVTQSSRYLVKRTGEKVFLECVQDMDHENMFWYRQDPGLGLRLIYFSYDVKMKEKGDIPEGYSVSREKKERFSLILESASTNQTSMYLCASSSESRGKVYEQFFGPGTRLTVL.

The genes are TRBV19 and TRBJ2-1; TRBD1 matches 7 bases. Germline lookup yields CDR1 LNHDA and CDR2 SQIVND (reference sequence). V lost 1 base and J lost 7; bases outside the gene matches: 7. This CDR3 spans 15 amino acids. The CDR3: CASSIVRGRRNEQFF. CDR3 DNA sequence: TGTGCCAGTAGTATAGTAAGGGGGCGCAGGAATGAGCAGTTCTTC.

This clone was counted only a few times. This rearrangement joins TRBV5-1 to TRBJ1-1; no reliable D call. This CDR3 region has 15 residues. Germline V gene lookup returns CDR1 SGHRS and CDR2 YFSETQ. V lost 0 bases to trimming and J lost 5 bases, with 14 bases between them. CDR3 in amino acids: CASSLEVVGRTEAFF. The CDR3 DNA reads TGCGCCAGCAGCTTGGAAGTAGTTGGGCGAACTGAAGCTTTCTTT.

The CDR3: CASSQEGNTGELFF. CDR3 coding DNA: TGCGCCAGCAGCCAGGAGGGAAACACCGGGGAGCTGTTTTTT. The chain carries TRBV4-1 and TRBJ2-2; maybe TRBD2 (6 bases). The CDR3 extends over 14 amino acids. Germline lookup yields CDR1 MGHRA and CDR2 YSYEKL. Trimming removed 3 bases from V and 2 bases from J, with 7 bases in between.

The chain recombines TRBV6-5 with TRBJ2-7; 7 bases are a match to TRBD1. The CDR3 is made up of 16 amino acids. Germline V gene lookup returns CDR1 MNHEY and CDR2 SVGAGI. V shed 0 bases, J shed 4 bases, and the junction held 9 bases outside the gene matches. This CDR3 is CASSYSDRAIWYEQYF. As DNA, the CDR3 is TGTGCCAGCAGTTACTCTGACAGGGCCATATGGTACGAGCAGTACTTC.

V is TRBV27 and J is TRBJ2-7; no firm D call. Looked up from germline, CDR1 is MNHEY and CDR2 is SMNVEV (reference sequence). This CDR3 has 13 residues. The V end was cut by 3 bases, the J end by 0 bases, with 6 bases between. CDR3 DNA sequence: TGTGCCAGCAGTTTCGCACTCTCCTACGAGCAGTACTTC. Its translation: CASSFALSYEQYF.

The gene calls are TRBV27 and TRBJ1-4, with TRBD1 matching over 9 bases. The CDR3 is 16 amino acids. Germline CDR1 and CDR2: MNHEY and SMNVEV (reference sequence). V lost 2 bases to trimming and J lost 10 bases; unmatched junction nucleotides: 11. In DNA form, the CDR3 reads TGTGCCAGCAGTTTAACCACTACAGGGGGCATGGGAAAACTGTTTTTT. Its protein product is CASSLTTTGGMGKLFF.

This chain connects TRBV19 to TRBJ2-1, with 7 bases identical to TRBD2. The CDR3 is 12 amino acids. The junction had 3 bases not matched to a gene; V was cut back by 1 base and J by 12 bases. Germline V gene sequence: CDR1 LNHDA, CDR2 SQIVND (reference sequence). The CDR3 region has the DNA TGTGCCAGTAGTATAGGCGGGAGCACGCAGTTCTTC. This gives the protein CASSIGGSTQFF. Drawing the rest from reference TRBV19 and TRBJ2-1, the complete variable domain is DGGITQSPKYLFRKEGQNVTLSCEQNLNHDAMYWYRQDPGQGLRLIYYSQIVNDFQKGDIAEGYSVSREKKESFPLTVTSAQKNPTAFYLCASSIGGSTQFFGPGTRLTVL.

The CDR3 region is CASSLVDRAHPNYGYTF. DNA for the CDR3: TGTGCCAGCAGTTTGGTGGACAGGGCTCATCCTAACTATGGCTACACCTTC. This chain uses TRBV28 with TRBJ1-2, with 8 bases identical to TRBD1. J lost 0 bases, V lost 3 bases, and 9 bases had no gene match. CDR3 size: 17 residues. Germline CDR1 and CDR2: MDHEN and SYDVKM.

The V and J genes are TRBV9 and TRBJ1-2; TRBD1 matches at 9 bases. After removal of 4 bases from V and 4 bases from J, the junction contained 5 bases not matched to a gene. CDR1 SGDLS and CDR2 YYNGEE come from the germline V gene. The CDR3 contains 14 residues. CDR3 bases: TGTGCCAGCAGCCCCCAGACAGGGGGCTATGGCTACACCTTC. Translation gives CASSPQTGGYGYTF.